The present TCR beta chain was sequenced within a study of shared clonotypes between healthy human individuals. Trimming removed 5 bases at V and 6 bases at J, with 20 bases between. The CDR3 sequence is 16 residues long. Germline CDR1 is MDHEN and CDR2 is SYDVKM. Whole-study findings and limits: Relative to clonotypes present in all four donors, those not shared had lower generation probabilities.

Per sorted-subset replicate PCR, input was roughly 220 ng DNA, representing tens of thousands of T cell genomes. Assay: immunoSEQ multiplex PCR; the TCRdb copy retains only in-frame clones and omits some. The sample consists of roughly 2.4 million clones, approximately 96% of them appearing once. Researchers partitioned CD4+ cells into CD45RA+ naive and CD45RA-negative memory subsets. Points on this clone: The antigen is not known.

V is TRBV28 and J is TRBJ1-5; the D gene is possibly TRBD1 (6 bases). The clonotype originates from a man aged 18-30 years in good health. Sequenced sample: naive CD4+ T cells sorted from blood. Specified subset: CD45RA+ positively selected. The CDR3 here is CASSLRGGRRGQPQHF. The CDR3 DNA is TGTGCCAGCAGTCTTAGAGGGGGGAGGCGTGGTCAGCCCCAGCATTTT.